What follows is one T cell receptor beta chain and its context. Trimming removed 0 bases from V and 6 bases from J, with 12 bases in between. The germline V gene encodes CDR1 SGDLS and CDR2 YYNGEE. The CDR3 length is 15 residues. The record originates from a study of blood T cell repertoires in COVID-19. Study as a whole: Sources were T cells, B-cell-depleted T cells, or PBMCs; the material itself was cDNA or gDNA.

The method was immunoSEQ multiplex PCR; TCRdb's version includes in-frame clones alone and lacks a portion of them. The data hold about 250,000 clones, with approximately 89% observed a single time. This chain connects TRBV9 to TRBJ2-2; D might be TRBD2 (7 bases). The receptor's source is a woman aged 60-70 years who had recovered from COVID-19. The sequencing sample was made of peripheral blood. CDR3: CASSVVGGQAGELFF. The CDR3 DNA reads TGTGCCAGCAGCGTAGTCGGGGGGCAGGCCGGGGAGCTGTTTTTT.